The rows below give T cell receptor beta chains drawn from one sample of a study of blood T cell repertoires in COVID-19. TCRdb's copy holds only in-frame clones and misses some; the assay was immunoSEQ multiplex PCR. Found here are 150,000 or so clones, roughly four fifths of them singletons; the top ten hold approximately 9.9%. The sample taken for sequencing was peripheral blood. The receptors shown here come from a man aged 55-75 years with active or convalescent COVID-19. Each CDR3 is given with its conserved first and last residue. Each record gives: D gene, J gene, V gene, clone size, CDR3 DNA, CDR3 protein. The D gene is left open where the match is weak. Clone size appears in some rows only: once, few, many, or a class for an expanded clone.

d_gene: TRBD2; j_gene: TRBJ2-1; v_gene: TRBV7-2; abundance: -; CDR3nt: TGTGCCAGCAGCTTGACTAGCGGGAGTGACGAGCAGTTCTTC; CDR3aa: CASSLTSGSDEQFF
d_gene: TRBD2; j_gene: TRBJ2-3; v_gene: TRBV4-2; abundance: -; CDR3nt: TGTGCCAGCAGCCAAGATTCAGGTACTAGCGGGAGAGATACGCAGTATTTT; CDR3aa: CASSQDSGTSGRDTQYF
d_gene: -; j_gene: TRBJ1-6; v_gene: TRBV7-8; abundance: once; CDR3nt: TGTGCCAGCAGCTTGGAGGCTCAGGATAATTCACCCCTCCACTTT; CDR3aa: CASSLEAQDNSPLHF
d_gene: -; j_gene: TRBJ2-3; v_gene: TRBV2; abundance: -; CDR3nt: TGTGCCAGCAACGGGGGTGGACGGGGCACAGATACGCAGTATTTT; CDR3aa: CASNGGGRGTDTQYF
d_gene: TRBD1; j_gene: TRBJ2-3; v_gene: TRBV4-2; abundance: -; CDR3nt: TGTGCCAGCAGCTCCCGGACAGGACTTTCTAGCACAGATACGCAGTATTTT; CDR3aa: CASSSRTGLSSTDTQYF
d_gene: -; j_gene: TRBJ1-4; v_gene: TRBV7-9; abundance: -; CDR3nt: TGTGCCAGCAGCTTAGAACAGGTTGGAAAACTGTTTTTT; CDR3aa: CASSLEQVGKLFF
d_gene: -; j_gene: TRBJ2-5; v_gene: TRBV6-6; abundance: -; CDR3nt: TGTGCCACCCTCAACGGGGTTGGGGAGACCCAGTACTTC; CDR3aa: CATLNGVGETQYF
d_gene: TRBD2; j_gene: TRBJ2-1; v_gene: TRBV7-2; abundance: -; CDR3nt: TGTGCCAGCAGCACCAAGACTAGCGGGAGATCCTACAATGAGCAGTTCTTC; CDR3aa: CASSTKTSGRSYNEQFF
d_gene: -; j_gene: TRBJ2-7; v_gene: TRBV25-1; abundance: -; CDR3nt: TGTGCCAGCAGGCAAGCGGCTTCCTACGAGCAGTACTTC; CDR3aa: CASRQAASYEQYF
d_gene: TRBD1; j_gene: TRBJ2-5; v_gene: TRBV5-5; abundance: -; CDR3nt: TGTGCCAGCAGCTGGGGACAGGGAGGAGGTGGGGAGACCCAGTACTTC; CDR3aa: CASSWGQGGGGETQYF
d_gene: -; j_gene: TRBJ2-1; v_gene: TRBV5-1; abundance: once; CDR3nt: TGCGCCAGCAGCCTGGGACCAGGGAATGAGCAGTTCTTC; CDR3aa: CASSLGPGNEQFF
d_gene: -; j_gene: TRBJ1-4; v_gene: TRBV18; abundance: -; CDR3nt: TGTGCCAGCTCCGTGACAGTAAATGAAAAACTGTTTTTT; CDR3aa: CASSVTVNEKLFF
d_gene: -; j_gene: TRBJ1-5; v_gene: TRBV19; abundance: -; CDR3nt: TGTGCCAGTAGTCTTCAGGGACTCTTAGAGCCCCAGCATTTT; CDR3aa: CASSLQGLLEPQHF
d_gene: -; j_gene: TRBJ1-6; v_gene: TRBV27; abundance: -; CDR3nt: TGTGCCAGCAGTTTAAGTCACAGGAATTCACCCCTCCACTTT; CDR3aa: CASSLSHRNSPLHF
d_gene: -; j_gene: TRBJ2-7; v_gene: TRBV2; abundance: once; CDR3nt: TGTGCCAGCAGGGCGGGCTCCTACGAGCAGTACTTC; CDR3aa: CASRAGSYEQYF
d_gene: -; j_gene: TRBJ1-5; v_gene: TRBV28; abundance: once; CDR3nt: TGTGCCAGCAACCTCGACAGGTTCGATCAGCCCCAGCATTTT; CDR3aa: CASNLDRFDQPQHF
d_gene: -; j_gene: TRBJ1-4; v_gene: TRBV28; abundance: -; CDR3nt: TGTGCCAGCAGTTTACAGGCGGTGGGACTAAATGAAAAACTGTTTTTT; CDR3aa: CASSLQAVGLNEKLFF
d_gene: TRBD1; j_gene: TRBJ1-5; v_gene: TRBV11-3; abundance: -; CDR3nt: TGTGCCAGCAGCACACGGACAGGGAGAAGCAATCAGCCCCAGCATTTT; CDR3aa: CASSTRTGRSNQPQHF
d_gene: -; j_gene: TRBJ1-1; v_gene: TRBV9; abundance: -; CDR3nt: TGTGCCAGCAGCGTAGGACGGACTAAGGAAGCTTTCTTT; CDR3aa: CASSVGRTKEAFF
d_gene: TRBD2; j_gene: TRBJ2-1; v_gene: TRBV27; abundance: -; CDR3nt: TGTGCCAGCAGTTCCACCCACCTAGCGGGGGGTATCAATGAGCAGTTCTTC; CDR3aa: CASSSTHLAGGINEQFF
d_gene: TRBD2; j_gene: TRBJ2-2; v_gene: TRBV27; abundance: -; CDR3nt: TGTGCCAGCAGTTTAAATTTGGCGGCTAGCGGGAACACCGGGGAGCTGTTTTTT; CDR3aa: CASSLNLAASGNTGELFF
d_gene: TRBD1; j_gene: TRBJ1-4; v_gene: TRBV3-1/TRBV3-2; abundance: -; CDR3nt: TGTGCCAGCAGCTCGACAGGGGCAAATGAAAAACTGTTTTTT; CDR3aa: CASSSTGANEKLFF
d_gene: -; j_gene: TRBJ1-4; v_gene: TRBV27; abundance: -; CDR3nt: TGTGCCAGCAGTTTATCAGGGCAGCCCGGGAAAGAAAAACTGTTTTTT; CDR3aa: CASSLSGQPGKEKLFF
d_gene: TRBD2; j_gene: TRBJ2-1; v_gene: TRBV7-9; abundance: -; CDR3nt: TGTGCCAGCAGCTTAACCCTAGCGGGGGGGAGAGATGAGCAGTTCTTC; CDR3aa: CASSLTLAGGRDEQFF
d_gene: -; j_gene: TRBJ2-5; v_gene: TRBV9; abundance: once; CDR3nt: TGTGCCAGCAGCCCTCAAGGCTGGGGCCCTCAAGAGACCCAGTACTTC; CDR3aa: CASSPQGWGPQETQYF
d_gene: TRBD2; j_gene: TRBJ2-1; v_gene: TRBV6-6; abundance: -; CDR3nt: TGTGCCAGCAGCGCTGATGGGAGGGTTGAGCAGTTCTTC; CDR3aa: CASSADGRVEQFF
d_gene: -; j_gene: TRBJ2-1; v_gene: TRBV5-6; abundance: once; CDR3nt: TGTGCCAGCAGCGGGGGGACAGTCAATGAGCAGTTCTTC; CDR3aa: CASSGGTVNEQFF
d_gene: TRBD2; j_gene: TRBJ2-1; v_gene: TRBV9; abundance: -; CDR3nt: TGTGCCAGCAGCCCCAGGGCTAGCGGGGGGGCCTGGTTCTTC; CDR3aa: CASSPRASGGAWFF
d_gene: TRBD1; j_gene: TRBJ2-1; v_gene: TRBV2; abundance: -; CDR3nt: TGTGCCAGCAGAGCCGGGACAGGGGGATACAATGAGCAGTTCTTC; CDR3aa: CASRAGTGGYNEQFF
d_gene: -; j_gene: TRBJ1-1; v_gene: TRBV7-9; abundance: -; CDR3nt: TGTGCCAGCAGTTTCGAGGCCAACACTGAAGCTTTCTTT; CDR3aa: CASSFEANTEAFF
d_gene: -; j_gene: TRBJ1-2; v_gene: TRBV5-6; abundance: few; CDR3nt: TGTGCCAGCAGTATCACGGGGGGGACTAACTATGGCTACACCTTC; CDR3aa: CASSITGGTNYGYTF
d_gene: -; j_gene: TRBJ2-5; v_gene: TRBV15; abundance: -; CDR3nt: TGTGCCACCAGCAGAGATTGGGCAGGTCGACAAGAGACCCAGTACTTC; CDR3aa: CATSRDWAGRQETQYF
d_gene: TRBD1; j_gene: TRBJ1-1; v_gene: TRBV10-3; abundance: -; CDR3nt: TGTGCCATCAGTGCTGGACAGGCCTTTGAAGCTTTCTTT; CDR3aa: CAISAGQAFEAFF
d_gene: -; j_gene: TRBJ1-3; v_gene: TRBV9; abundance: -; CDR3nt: TGTGCCAGCAGCGTAGACGGTGGGGGGTTCTCTGGAAACACCATATATTTT; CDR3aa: CASSVDGGGFSGNTIYF
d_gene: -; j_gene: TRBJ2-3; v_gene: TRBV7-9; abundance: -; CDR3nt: TGTGCCAGCAGCGCCGTGGGGGGAGCCACAGATACGCAGTATTTT; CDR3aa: CASSAVGGATDTQYF
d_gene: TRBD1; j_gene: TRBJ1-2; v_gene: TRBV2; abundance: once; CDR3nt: TGTGCCAGCAGCTGGACAGGGCAACCAACTAACTATGGCTACACCTTC; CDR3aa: CASSWTGQPTNYGYTF
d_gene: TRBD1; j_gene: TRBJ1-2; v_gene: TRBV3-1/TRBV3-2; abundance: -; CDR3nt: TGTGCCAGCAGCCAAGCCTACAGGGGCCCCTATGGCTACACCTTC; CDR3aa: CASSQAYRGPYGYTF
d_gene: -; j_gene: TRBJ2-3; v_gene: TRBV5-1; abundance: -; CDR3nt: TGCGCCAGCAGCCCGTACATCAGATCCACAGATACGCAGTATTTT; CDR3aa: CASSPYIRSTDTQYF
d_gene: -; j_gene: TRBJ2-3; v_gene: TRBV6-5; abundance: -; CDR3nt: TGTGCCAGCAGAACAGGGTATAGCACAGATACGCAGTATTTT; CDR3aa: CASRTGYSTDTQYF
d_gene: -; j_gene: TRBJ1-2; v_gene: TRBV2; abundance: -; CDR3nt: TGTGCCAGCAGTCCCAGGGGTAACTATGGCTACACCTTC; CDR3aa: CASSPRGNYGYTF
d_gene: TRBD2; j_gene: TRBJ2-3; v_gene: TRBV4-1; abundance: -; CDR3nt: TGCGCCAGCAGCCAAGATCGCGGGAGGGCTAGCACAGATACGCAGTATTTT; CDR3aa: CASSQDRGRASTDTQYF
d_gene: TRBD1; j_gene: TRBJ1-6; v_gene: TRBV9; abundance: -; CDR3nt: TGTGCCAGCAGCCCCAGACAGGGAGAGCCTAGCTCCTATAATTCACCCCTCCACTTT; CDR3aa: CASSPRQGEPSSYNSPLHF
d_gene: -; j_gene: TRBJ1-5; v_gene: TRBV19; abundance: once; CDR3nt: TGTGCCAGTAGCCACGGACAGCCTTATAGCAATCAGCCCCAGCATTTT; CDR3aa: CASSHGQPYSNQPQHF
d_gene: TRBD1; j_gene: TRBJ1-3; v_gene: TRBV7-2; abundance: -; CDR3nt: TGTGCCAGCAGCAGGACAGGGGACCCCTCTGGAAACACCATATATTTT; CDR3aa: CASSRTGDPSGNTIYF
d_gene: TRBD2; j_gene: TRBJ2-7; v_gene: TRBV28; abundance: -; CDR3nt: TGTGCCAGCCACGGACTAGTCCCCTACGAGCAGTACTTC; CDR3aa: CASHGLVPYEQYF
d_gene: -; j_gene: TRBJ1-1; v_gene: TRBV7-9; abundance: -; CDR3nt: TGTGCCAGCAGCTTAGGAGGGCAGGGGTGGGACACTGAAGCTTTCTTT; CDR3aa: CASSLGGQGWDTEAFF
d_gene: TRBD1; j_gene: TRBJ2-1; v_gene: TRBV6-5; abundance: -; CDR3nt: TGTGCCAGCAGGATGGGACAGGTAAACAATGAGCAGTTCTTC; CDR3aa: CASRMGQVNNEQFF
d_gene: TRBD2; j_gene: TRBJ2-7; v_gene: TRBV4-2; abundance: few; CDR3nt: TGTGCCAGCAGCCCGGGACTAGCGGACTACGAGCAGTACTTC; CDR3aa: CASSPGLADYEQYF
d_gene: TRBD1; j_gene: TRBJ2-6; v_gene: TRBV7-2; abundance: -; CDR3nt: TGTGCCAGCAGCTTGGTTACAGGGGTAGGGGCCAACGTCCTGACTTTC; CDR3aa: CASSLVTGVGANVLTF
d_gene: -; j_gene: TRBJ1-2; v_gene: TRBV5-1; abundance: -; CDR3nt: TGCGCCAGCACTCAGGGTGCATCGACCCTAAGCGATGGCTACACCTTC; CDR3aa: CASTQGASTLSDGYTF